The present TCR beta chain was sequenced within a study of T cell responses to AZD1222 COVID-19 vaccine. Overall study results and limits: As reported, nearly half of all spike-specific TCRs target variant regions that are unmutated. Spike as a whole was targeted by vaccine-associated CD4 TCRs, dominant at 160-218 and 743-854. The number of AZD1222 recipients seropositive at baseline was only 5 to 7. Spike-specific TCRs gained breadth and depth after people received two AZD1222 doses.

This clone has only a few counts. Its antigen is unidentified. Measured with immunoSEQ multiplex PCR; TCRdb has only the in-frame clones, and not every one. The sample lists approximately 99,000 clones; roughly 85% were seen once. The source is an adult in good health. The sample was peripheral blood, taken on day 0 of AZD1222 vaccination.

CDR3 loop: CASSFPGQGNIQYF. Here the CDR3 DNA reads TGTGCCAGCAGCTTCCCGGGACAGGGAAACATTCAGTACTTC. The chain links TRBV5-6 to TRBJ2-4; 9 bases are a match to TRBD1. The trim removed 2 bases at V and 6 bases at J, leaving 3 bases unmatched. Germline V gene data show CDR1 as SGHDT and CDR2 as YYEEEE. This CDR3 region has 14 residues.